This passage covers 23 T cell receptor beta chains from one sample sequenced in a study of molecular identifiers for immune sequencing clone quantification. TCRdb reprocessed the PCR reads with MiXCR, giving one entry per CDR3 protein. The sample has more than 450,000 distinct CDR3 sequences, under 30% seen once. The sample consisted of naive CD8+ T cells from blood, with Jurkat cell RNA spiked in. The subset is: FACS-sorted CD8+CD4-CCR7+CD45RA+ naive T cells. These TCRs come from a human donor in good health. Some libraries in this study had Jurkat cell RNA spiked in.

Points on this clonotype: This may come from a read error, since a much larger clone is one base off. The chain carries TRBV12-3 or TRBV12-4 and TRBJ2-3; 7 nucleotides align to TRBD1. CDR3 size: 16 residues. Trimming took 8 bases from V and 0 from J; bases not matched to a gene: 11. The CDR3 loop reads CASCPRDSPSTDTQYF. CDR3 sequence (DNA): TGTGCCAGCTGTCCCCGGGACAGCCCAAGCACAGATACGCAGTATTTT.

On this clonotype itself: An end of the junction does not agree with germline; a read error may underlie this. The CDR3 sequence: CACRDSETQYF. CDR3 bases: TGTGCCTGCAGGGACAGTGAGACCCAGTACTTC. J is TRBJ2-5 and V is TRBV6-2 or TRBV6-3; 7 nucleotides agree with TRBD1. The CDR3 totals 11 residues. Per the germline V gene, CDR1 is MNHEY and CDR2 is SVGEGT.

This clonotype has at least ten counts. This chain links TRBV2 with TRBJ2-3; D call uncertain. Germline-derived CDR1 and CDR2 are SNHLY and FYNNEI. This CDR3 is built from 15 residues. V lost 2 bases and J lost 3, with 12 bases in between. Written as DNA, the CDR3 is TGTGCCAGCAGTGAAAGGCTAGTAAGGACAGATACGCAGTATTTT. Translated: CASSERLVRTDTQYF. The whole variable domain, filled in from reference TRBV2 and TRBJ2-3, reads EPEVTQTPSHQVTQMGQEVILRCVPISNHLYFYWYRQILGQKVEFLVSFYNNEISEKSEIFDDQFSVERPDGSNFTLKIRSTKLEDSAMYFCASSERLVRTDTQYFGPGTRLTVL.

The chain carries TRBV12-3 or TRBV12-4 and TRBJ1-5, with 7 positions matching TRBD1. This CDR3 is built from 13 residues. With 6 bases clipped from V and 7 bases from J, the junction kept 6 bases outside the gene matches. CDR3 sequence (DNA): TGTGCCAGCAGCATTCGACAGGGCCAGCCCCAGCATTTT. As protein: CASSIRQGQPQHF.

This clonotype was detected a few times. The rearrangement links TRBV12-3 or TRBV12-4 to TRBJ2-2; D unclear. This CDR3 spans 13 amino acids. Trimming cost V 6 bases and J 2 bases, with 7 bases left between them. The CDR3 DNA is TGTGCCAGCAGCCCTATAAACACCGGGGAGCTGTTTTTT. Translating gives CASSPINTGELFF.

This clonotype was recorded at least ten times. DNA for the CDR3: TGTGCCAGCATGACAGGGGCTGGGGGTGAGCAGTTCTTC. Protein product: CASMTGAGGEQFF. V is TRBV6-5 and J is TRBJ2-1; 8 bases are shared with TRBD1. The CDR3 length is 13 residues. Unmatched junction bases numbered 8, after V lost 7 bases and J lost 9 bases. Germline CDR1 reads MNHEY; CDR2 reads SVGAGI.

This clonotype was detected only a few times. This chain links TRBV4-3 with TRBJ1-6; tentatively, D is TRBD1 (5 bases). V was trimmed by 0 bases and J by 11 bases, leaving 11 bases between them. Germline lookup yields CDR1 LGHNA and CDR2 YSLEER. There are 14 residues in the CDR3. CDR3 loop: CASSQDRARTPLHF. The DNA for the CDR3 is TGCGCCAGCAGCCAAGACAGGGCAAGGACACCCCTCCACTTT.

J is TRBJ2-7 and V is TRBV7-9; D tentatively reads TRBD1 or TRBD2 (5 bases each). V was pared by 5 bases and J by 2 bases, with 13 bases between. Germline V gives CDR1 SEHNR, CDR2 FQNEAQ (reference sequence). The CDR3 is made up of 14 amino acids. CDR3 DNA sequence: TGTGCCAGCAGCAGCCGGGACGGCCCCTACGAGCAGTACTTC. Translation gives CASSSRDGPYEQYF. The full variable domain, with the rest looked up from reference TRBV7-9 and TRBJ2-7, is DTGVSQNPRHKITKRGQNVTFRCDPISEHNRLYWYRQTLGQGPEFLTYFQNEAQLEKSRLLSDRFSAERPKGSFSTLEIQRTEQGDSAMYLCASSSRDGPYEQYFGPGTRLTVT.

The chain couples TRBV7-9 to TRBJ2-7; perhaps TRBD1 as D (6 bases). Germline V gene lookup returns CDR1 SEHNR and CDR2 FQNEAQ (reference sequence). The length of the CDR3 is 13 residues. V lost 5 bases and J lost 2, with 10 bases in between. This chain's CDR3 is CASSTQGTYEQYF. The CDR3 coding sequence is TGTGCCAGCAGCACACAGGGAACCTACGAGCAGTACTTC. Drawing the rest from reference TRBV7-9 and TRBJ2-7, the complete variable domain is DTGVSQNPRHKITKRGQNVTFRCDPISEHNRLYWYRQTLGQGPEFLTYFQNEAQLEKSRLLSDRFSAERPKGSFSTLEIQRTEQGDSAMYLCASSTQGTYEQYFGPGTRLTVT.

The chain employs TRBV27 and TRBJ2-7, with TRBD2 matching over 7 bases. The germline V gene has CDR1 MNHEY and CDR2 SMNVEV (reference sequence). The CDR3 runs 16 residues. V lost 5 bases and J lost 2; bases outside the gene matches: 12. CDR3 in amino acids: CASSLLGVAGAYEQYF. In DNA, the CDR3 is TGTGCCAGCAGTCTCCTCGGGGTAGCGGGCGCCTACGAGCAGTACTTC.

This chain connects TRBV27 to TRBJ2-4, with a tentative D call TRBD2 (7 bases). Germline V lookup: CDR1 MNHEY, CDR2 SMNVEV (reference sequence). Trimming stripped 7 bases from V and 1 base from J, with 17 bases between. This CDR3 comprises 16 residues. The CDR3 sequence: CASTERGGAAKNIQYF. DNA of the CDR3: TGTGCCAGCACCGAGAGGGGGGGGGCGGCCAAAAACATTCAGTACTTC.

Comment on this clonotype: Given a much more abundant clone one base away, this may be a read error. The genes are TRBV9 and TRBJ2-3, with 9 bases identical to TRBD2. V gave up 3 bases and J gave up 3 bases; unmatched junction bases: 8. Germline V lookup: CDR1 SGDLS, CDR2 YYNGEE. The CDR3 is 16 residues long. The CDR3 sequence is CASSGRPGLATDTQYF. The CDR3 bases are TGTGCCAGCAGCGGTAGGCCAGGACTAGCGACAGATACGCAGTATTTT. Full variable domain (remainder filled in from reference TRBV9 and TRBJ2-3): DSGVTQTPKHLITATGQRVTLRCSPRSGDLSVYWYQQSLDQGLQFLIQYYNGEERAKGNILERFSAQQFPDLHSELNLSSLELGDSALYFCASSGRPGLATDTQYFGPGTRLTVL.

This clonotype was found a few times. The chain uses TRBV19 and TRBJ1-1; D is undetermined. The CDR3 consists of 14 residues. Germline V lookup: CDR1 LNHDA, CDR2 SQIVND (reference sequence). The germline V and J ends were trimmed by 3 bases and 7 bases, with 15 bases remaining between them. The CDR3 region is CASSIDLTAIEAFF. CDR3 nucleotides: TGTGCCAGTAGTATCGACCTCACGGCAATTGAAGCTTTCTTT. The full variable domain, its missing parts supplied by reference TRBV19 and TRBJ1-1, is DGGITQSPKYLFRKEGQNVTLSCEQNLNHDAMYWYRQDPGQGLRLIYYSQIVNDFQKGDIAEGYSVSREKKESFPLTVTSAQKNPTAFYLCASSIDLTAIEAFFGQGTRLTVV.

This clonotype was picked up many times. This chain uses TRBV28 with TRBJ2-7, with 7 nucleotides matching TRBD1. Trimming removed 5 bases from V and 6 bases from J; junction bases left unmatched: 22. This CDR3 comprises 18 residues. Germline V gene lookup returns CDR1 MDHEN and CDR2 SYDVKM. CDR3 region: CASSQGRLRDSYPLEQYF. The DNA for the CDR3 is TGTGCCAGCAGTCAGGGCCGACTCCGGGACAGTTACCCCCTCGAGCAGTACTTC. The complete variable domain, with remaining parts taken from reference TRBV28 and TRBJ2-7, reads DVKVTQSSRYLVKRTGEKVFLECVQDMDHENMFWYRQDPGLGLRLIYFSYDVKMKEKGDIPEGYSVSREKKERFSLILESASTNQTSMYLCASSQGRLRDSYPLEQYFGPGTRLTVT.

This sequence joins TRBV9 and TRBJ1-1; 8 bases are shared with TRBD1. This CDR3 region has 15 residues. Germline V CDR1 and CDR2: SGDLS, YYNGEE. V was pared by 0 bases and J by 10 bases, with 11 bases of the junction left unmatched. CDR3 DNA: TGTGCCAGCAGCGTAGCTGCAGGGGGCGTTTCTGGAGCTTTCTTT. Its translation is CASSVAAGGVSGAFF.

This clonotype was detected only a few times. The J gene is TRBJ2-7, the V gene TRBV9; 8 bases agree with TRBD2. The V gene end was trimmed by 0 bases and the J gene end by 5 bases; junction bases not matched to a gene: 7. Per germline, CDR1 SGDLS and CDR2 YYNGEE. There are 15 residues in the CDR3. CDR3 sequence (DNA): TGTGCCAGCAGCGTAGAGGGGCTAGCGGGCGACGAGCAGTACTTC. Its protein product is CASSVEGLAGDEQYF.

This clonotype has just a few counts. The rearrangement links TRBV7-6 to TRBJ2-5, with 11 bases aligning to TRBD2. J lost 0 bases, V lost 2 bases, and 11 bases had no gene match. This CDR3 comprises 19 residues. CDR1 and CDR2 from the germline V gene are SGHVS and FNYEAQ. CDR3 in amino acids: CASSLSWPSGGTYQETQYF. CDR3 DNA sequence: TGTGCCAGCAGCTTAAGCTGGCCTAGCGGGGGGACCTACCAAGAGACCCAGTACTTC.

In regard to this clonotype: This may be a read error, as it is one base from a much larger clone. The CDR3 DNA reads TGTGCCCGCAGCCAAGAATCGAGTAGTCAGCCCCAGCATTTT. Its translation is CARSQESSSQPQHF. This chain joins TRBV4-2 and TRBJ1-5; D remains unclear. The CDR3 is 14 amino acids. Germline values: CDR1 LGHNA, CDR2 YNFKEQ.

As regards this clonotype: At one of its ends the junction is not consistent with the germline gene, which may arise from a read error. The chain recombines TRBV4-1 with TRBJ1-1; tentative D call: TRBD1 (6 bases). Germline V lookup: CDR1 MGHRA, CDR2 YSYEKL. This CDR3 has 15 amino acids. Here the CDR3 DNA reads TGCGCCAGCCGCCAAGGGGGTTTGGGGAACACTGAAGCTTTCTTT. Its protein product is CASRQGGLGNTEAFF.

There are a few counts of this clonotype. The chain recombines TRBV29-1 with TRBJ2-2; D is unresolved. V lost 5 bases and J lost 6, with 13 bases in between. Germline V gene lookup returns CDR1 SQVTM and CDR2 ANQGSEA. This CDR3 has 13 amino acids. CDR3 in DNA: TGCAGCGTTTGGCTTAAACTCTCCGGGGAGCTGTTTTTT. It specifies CSVWLKLSGELFF.

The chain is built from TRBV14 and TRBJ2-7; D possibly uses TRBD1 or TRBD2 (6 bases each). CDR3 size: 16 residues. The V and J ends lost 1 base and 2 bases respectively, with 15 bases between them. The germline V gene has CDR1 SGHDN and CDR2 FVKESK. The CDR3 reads CASSQASGALPYEQYF. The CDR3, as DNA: TGTGCCAGCAGCCAAGCTTCGGGGGCCCTCCCCTACGAGCAGTACTTC.

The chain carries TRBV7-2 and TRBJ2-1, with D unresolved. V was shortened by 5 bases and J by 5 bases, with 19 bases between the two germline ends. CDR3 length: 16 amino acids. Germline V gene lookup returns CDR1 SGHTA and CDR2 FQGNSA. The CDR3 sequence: CASSQKAWAIDNEQFF. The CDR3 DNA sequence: TGTGCCAGCAGCCAAAAGGCTTGGGCGATCGACAATGAGCAGTTCTTC. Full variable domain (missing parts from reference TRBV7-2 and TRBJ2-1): GAGVSQSPSNKVTEKGKDVELRCDPISGHTALYWYRQSLGQGLEFLIYFQGNSAPDKSGLPSDRFSAERTGGSVSTLTIQRTQQEDSAVYLCASSQKAWAIDNEQFFGPGTRLTVL.

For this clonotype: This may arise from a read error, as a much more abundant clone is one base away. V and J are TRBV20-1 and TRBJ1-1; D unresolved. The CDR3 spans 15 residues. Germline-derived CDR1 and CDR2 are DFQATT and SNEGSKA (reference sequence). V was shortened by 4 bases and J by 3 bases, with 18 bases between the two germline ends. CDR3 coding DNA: TGCAGTGCTAAGGTGCTTCCAGGCATCGACACTGAAGCTTTCTTT. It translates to CSAKVLPGIDTEAFF.